This T cell receptor (beta chain) was found in a study of blood T cell repertoires in COVID-19. For the study at large: The study drew acute and convalescent COVID-19 samples from the United States, Italy and Spain. Nucleic acid was either cDNA or gDNA, and it came from T cells, B-cell-depleted T cells, or PBMCs.

This clone was counted many times. Study processing details: It was from reference gene primer amplification that nucleated cell counts were estimated. Sequencing used immunoSEQ multiplex PCR; TCRdb keeps in-frame clones, though not all of them. V and J calls and clone size are given by that table; D and trimming were obtained from the DNA. The data show 150,000 to 200,000 clones, 75% to 90% seen once. This clonotype was sampled from a human donor in a cohort sampled during active COVID-19. The specimen was peripheral blood.

The CDR3 nucleotides read TGTGCCAGCAGTTTCAGCGCAGGGACTGAAGCTTTCTTT. Protein sequence: CASSFSAGTEAFF. The chain couples TRBV28 to TRBJ1-1; possible D gene TRBD1, 5 bases. The germline CDR1 and CDR2 sequences are MDHEN and SYDVKM. CDR3 length: 13 residues. Trimming stripped 3 bases from V and 5 bases from J, with 10 bases between.